What follows are 9 T cell receptor beta chains derived from one specimen sequenced in a study of blood T cell repertoires in COVID-19. The table came from immunoSEQ multiplex PCR; TCRdb's copy has only in-frame clones and leaves some out. Of about 220,000 clones listed, approximately 82% were seen once; the top ten hold 3% to 4.5%. The sample comprised peripheral blood. These receptors all stem from a woman older than 75 with acute or convalescent COVID-19.

The rearrangement links TRBV3-1 (or the pseudogene TRBV3-2) to TRBJ2-7; D is possibly TRBD2 (6 bases). The CDR3 has 13 residues. Trimming took 5 bases from V and 3 from J, leaving 11 bases between them. Germline CDR1 LGHDT, CDR2 YNNKEL (reference sequence). CDR3 in DNA: TGTGCCAGCAGCAACCGGGGGTTCTACGAGCAGTACTTC. Translation gives CASSNRGFYEQYF.

There are a few counts of this clone. This chain uses TRBV5-6 with TRBJ1-2; D is possibly TRBD1 (6 bases). The CDR3 spans 13 residues. Germline assignment: CDR1 SGHDT and CDR2 YYEEEE. Trimming removed 4 bases at V and 4 bases at J, with 11 bases between. The CDR3 reads CASSVQGPYGYTF. The DNA for the CDR3 is TGTGCCAGCAGCGTACAGGGACCCTATGGCTACACCTTC.

The chain has TRBV9 and TRBJ2-7, with 10 bases aligning to TRBD1. After removal of 0 bases from V and 3 bases from J, the junction contained 3 bases not matched to a gene. The CDR3 extends over 15 amino acids. Germline V gene data show CDR1 as SGDLS and CDR2 as YYNGEE. CDR3 nucleotides: TGTGCCAGCAGCGTAGGGGGGACAGGGGTCTACGAGCAGTACTTC. Encoded protein: CASSVGGTGVYEQYF.

The J gene is TRBJ2-7, the V gene TRBV6-6; TRBD1 matches at 7 bases. V lost 6 bases and J lost 0; bases outside the gene matches: 8. The CDR3 has 15 amino acids. Germline V gene sequence: CDR1 MNHNY, CDR2 SVGAGI (reference sequence). In DNA form, the CDR3 reads TGTGCCAGCAGCTCACCGGGACAGAGCTCCTACGAGCAGTACTTC. Translation gives CASSSPGQSSYEQYF.

The rearrangement links TRBV28 to TRBJ1-3, with D possibly being TRBD1 (5 bases). Trimming left V 3 bases short and J 0 bases short, with 9 bases between. CDR3 length: 15 amino acids. Per the germline V gene, CDR1 is MDHEN and CDR2 is SYDVKM. The CDR3 DNA is TGTGCCAGCAGTTTTACAGGACACTCTGGAAACACCATATATTTT. As protein: CASSFTGHSGNTIYF.

This clone has only a few counts. The chain uses TRBV6-2 or TRBV6-3 and TRBJ1-6; D possibly corresponds to TRBD1 (5 bases). The CDR3 runs to 16 residues. V was clipped by 0 bases and J by 7 bases, with 13 bases between them. CDR1 is MNHEY and CDR2 is SVGEGT in the germline V gene. CDR3 in DNA: TGTGCCAGCAGTTACTCGAGTGGGGCTACAAATTCACCCCTCCACTTT. Protein sequence: CASSYSSGATNSPLHF.

The chain couples TRBV9 to TRBJ1-3, with TRBD1 as a possible D gene (5 bases). Germline assignment: CDR1 SGDLS and CDR2 YYNGEE. This CDR3 is 13 amino acids long. Trimming left V 5 bases short and J 4 bases short, with 10 bases between. The CDR3 nucleotides read TGTGCCAGCAGTCGAAGGGGAGGAAACACCATATATTTT. Protein product: CASSRRGGNTIYF.

The chain joins TRBV6-5 to TRBJ1-5, with 7 bases identical to TRBD1. With 6 bases clipped from V and 5 bases from J, the junction kept 7 bases outside the gene matches. This CDR3 is 14 amino acids long. Germline values: CDR1 MNHEY, CDR2 SVGAGI. CDR3 DNA: TGTGCCAGCAGCTTAGGACAGGCGTATCAGCCCCAGCATTTT. This sequence encodes CASSLGQAYQPQHF.

The chain couples TRBV5-1 to TRBJ1-2; TRBD1 aligns across 9 bases. V lost 2 bases, J lost 8 bases, and 7 bases stayed unmatched. The V gene's germline CDR1 is SGHRS and CDR2 YFSETQ. CDR3 length: 14 amino acids. Here the CDR3 reads CASSFSGTGTGYTF. The CDR3 DNA sequence: TGCGCCAGCAGCTTCTCCGGGACAGGGACCGGCTACACCTTC. Looking up the rest from reference TRBV5-1 and TRBJ1-2 gives the full variable domain: KAGVTQTPRYLIKTRGQQVTLSCSPISGHRSVSWYQQTPGQGLQFLFEYFSETQRNKGNFPGRFSGRQFSNSRSEMNVSTLELGDSALYLCASSFSGTGTGYTFGSGTRLTVV.